This T cell receptor (beta chain) was sequenced for a study of beta chain features in type 1 diabetes. Study-level results: Moderately but significantly shorter TCRB CDR3s were found in Type 1 diabetes patients in all four CD4+ subsets. For patients, the naive, central memory and Treg TCRB repertoires appeared more alike than for healthy donors. Patients with type 1 diabetes showed fewer VDJ junction insertions and more deletions.

Sequenced material consisted of expressed TCRB transcripts (all of the isolated RNA was reverse transcribed). TCRdb keeps only in-frame clones here, not all; method: immunoSEQ multiplex PCR. The data contain 500,000 to 800,000 clones, around 12% of them seen just once; the ten biggest clones take up 0.09% to 0.15%. Trimming removed 4 bases at V and 1 base at J, with 13 bases between. The CDR3 has 15 residues. The V gene's germline CDR1 is SQVTM and CDR2 ANQGSEA. It was one heparinised blood draw, averaging approximately 100 mL, that each donor gave. This clone was seen only a few times. The antigen is unknown.

The TCR sequence derives from a man younger than 45 with type 1 diabetes. Sequencing was done on a sample of naive CD4+ T cells from blood. The chain uses TRBV29-1 and TRBJ1-4; perhaps TRBD1 as D (5 bases). The CDR3 DNA reads TGCAGCGTTGGAGGGGACTTTTTAACTAATGAAAAACTGTTTTTT. It yields the protein CSVGGDFLTNEKLFF.